Here is one TCR beta chain with its context. The antigen is unknown. Other nucleotide sequences from this sample produce the same CDR3. This PCR relied on a set of 60 Vbeta primers and 13 Jbeta primers. Here immunoSEQ multiplex PCR was the method, and the copy in TCRdb shows in-frame clones only, minus some. The table includes over 150,000 clones, around 79% detected once. The data derive from a study of cytomegalovirus exposure and HLA in healthy donors. Germline assignment: CDR1 MNHNS and CDR2 SASEGT. CDR3 length equals 13 residues. J lost 7 bases, V lost 7 bases, and 10 bases had no gene match. Study-wide points: In an earlier analysis, most TCR beta V segments were productive about 87% or about 30% of the time. Whilst most TCR sequences proved rare, a subset of public TCRs occurred across many donors.

Input material: PBMCs. The clonotype originates from a man aged 35-49 years in good health and CMV-seronegative. The chain employs TRBV6-1 and TRBJ2-7, with 7 bases aligning to TRBD2. The DNA for the CDR3 is TGTGCCAGCACCCCGGCGGGAGATACTGAGCAGTACTTC. Amino acids: CASTPAGDTEQYF.